This TCR beta chain is drawn from a study of control samples from healthy donors and cancer patients. Clones were sequenced by immunoSEQ multiplex PCR, and TCRdb holds only the in-frame ones, with some missing. The sample lists about 20,000 clones, more than 70% seen once, with around 10% in the top ten. The CDR3 is made up of 14 amino acids. Deletions cut 0 bases from V and 5 bases from J, with 10 bases between. CDR1 and CDR2 (germline): LGHNA, YNFKEQ. This clone was detected only a few times. This sequence was found in a woman aged 70-85 years with colorectal cancer. This chain uses TRBV4-2 with TRBJ2-5; D perhaps matches TRBD2 (5 bases). Sequenced material: PBMCs. CDR3 sequence: CASSQDLAGETQYF. The CDR3 region has the DNA TGTGCCAGCAGCCAAGATCTAGCCGGGGAGACCCAGTACTTC.